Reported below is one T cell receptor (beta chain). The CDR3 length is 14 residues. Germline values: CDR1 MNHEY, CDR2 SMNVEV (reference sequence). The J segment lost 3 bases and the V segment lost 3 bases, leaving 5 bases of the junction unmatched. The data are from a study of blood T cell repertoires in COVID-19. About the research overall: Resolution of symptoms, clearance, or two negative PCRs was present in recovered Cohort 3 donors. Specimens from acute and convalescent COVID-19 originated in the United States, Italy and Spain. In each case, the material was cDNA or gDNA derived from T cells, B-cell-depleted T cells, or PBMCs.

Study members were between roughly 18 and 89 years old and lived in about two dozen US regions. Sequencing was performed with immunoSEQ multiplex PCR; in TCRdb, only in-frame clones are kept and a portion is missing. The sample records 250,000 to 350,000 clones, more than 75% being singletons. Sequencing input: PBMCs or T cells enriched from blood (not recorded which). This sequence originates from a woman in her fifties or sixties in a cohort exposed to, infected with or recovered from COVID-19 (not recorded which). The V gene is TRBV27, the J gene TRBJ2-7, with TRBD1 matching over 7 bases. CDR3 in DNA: TGTGCCAGCAGTTTCCTCCGGGACAGCTACGAGCAGTACTTC. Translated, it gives CASSFLRDSYEQYF.